Listed here are 27 T cell receptor beta chains from one sample, sequenced in a study of blood T cell repertoires in COVID-19. Assay used: immunoSEQ multiplex PCR; TCRdb lists only in-frame clones, some missing. The sample holds about 140,000 clones, around 88% seen once. Source material: peripheral blood. Every receptor here comes from a woman aged 60-70 years with acute or convalescent COVID-19.

The chain joins TRBV7-9 to TRBJ2-7; D unclear. The V end was cut by 8 bases, the J end by 3 bases, with 11 bases between. The CDR3 is 12 amino acids. Germline V gene sequence: CDR1 SEHNR, CDR2 FQNEAQ (reference sequence). This CDR3 is CASPTANYEQYF. CDR3 in DNA: TGTGCCAGCCCTACAGCTAACTACGAGCAGTACTTC.

This sequence joins TRBV7-2 and TRBJ1-1; 7 bases map to TRBD1. Germline V lookup: CDR1 SGHTA, CDR2 FQGNSA. The CDR3 runs 15 residues. Trimming took 3 bases from V and 4 from J; bases not matched to a gene: 8. The CDR3 region has the DNA TGTGCCAGCAGCTTGAGTAGGGGGCTGGGCACTGAAGCTTTCTTT. Translating gives CASSLSRGLGTEAFF.

The J gene is TRBJ2-2, the V gene TRBV28; a weak D match, TRBD1 (5 bases). Trimming removed 4 bases at V and 1 base at J, with 7 bases between. Germline CDR1 and CDR2: MDHEN and SYDVKM. This CDR3 is 14 amino acids long. The CDR3 DNA follows: TGTGCCAGCAGTTCCGACAGGAACACCGGGGAGCTGTTTTTT. Its translation: CASSSDRNTGELFF. Looking up the rest from reference TRBV28 and TRBJ2-2 gives the full variable domain: DVKVTQSSRYLVKRTGEKVFLECVQDMDHENMFWYRQDPGLGLRLIYFSYDVKMKEKGDIPEGYSVSREKKERFSLILESASTNQTSMYLCASSSDRNTGELFFGEGSRLTVL.

This chain connects TRBV28 to TRBJ2-2, with D unclear. CDR3 length equals 14 residues. Trimming stripped 1 base from V and 3 bases from J, with 6 bases between. Per the germline V gene, CDR1 is MDHEN and CDR2 is SYDVKM. The CDR3 here is CASSLYRYTGELFF. The CDR3 DNA follows: TGTGCCAGCAGTTTATATAGATACACCGGGGAGCTGTTTTTT. Full variable domain (remainder filled in from reference TRBV28 and TRBJ2-2): DVKVTQSSRYLVKRTGEKVFLECVQDMDHENMFWYRQDPGLGLRLIYFSYDVKMKEKGDIPEGYSVSREKKERFSLILESASTNQTSMYLCASSLYRYTGELFFGEGSRLTVL.

The count of this clone is one. The V gene is TRBV9, the J gene TRBJ2-3; D may be TRBD1 (5 bases). The CDR3 is made up of 15 amino acids. The V gene's germline CDR1 is SGDLS and CDR2 YYNGEE. The ends were cut back, 3 bases at V and 4 bases at J, with 15 bases in the middle. The CDR3 DNA is TGTGCCAGCAGCGGGGCAAACAGGTGGGCAGATACGCAGTATTTT. Translating it yields CASSGANRWADTQYF.

V usage is TRBV6-5 and J usage is TRBJ1-2, with 9 nucleotides matching TRBD1. Looked up from germline, CDR1 is MNHEY and CDR2 is SVGAGI. The CDR3 extends over 15 amino acids. V shed 3 bases and J 2 bases; nucleotides not matched to a gene: 4. For the CDR3, the DNA is TGTGCCAGCAGTTATAGCGGGACAGGGAACTATGGCTACACCTTC. Protein sequence: CASSYSGTGNYGYTF.

The CDR3 loop reads CASSITINQPQHF. The CDR3 DNA sequence: TGTGCCAGTAGTATCACAATAAATCAGCCCCAGCATTTT. The chain is built from TRBV19 and TRBJ1-5; no definite D call. V was pared by 3 bases and J by 4 bases, with 7 bases between. Per the germline V gene, CDR1 is LNHDA and CDR2 is SQIVND (reference sequence). CDR3 length: 13 amino acids.

V is TRBV28 and J is TRBJ1-3; TRBD1 might be the D (6 bases). V lost 6 bases to trimming and J lost 4 bases, with 16 bases between them. The CDR3 totals 15 residues. Germline assignment: CDR1 MDHEN and CDR2 SYDVKM. CDR3 sequence reads: CASRVLQGEGNTIYF. The DNA for the CDR3 is TGTGCCAGCAGGGTACTACAGGGTGAGGGAAACACCATATATTTT.

This chain uses TRBV6-5 with TRBJ2-7, with TRBD1 as a possible D gene (6 bases). The CDR3 has 12 residues. Germline V gene data show CDR1 as MNHEY and CDR2 as SVGAGI. V lost 8 bases and J 4 bases, leaving 12 bases between the germline ends. CDR3 bases: TGTGCCAGCCTCAAGGGGGAGTACGAGCAGTACTTC. Protein product: CASLKGEYEQYF.

The rearrangement links TRBV6-2 or TRBV6-3 to TRBJ1-6, with TRBD1 identical over 7 bases. Germline V gene sequence: CDR1 MNHEY, CDR2 SVGEGT. The CDR3 runs to 15 residues. Losses at the gene ends were 0 bases for V and 10 bases for J; bases not matched to a gene: 6. The CDR3 DNA is TGTGCCAGCAGTTACTCGACAGGGTTTTTATCACCCCTCCACTTT. Its translation is CASSYSTGFLSPLHF.

The chain links TRBV5-4 to TRBJ2-5, with TRBD2 as a possible D gene (5 bases). Per the germline V gene, CDR1 is SGHNT and CDR2 is YYREEE (reference sequence). The germline V and J ends were trimmed by 2 bases and 3 bases, with 8 bases remaining between them. The CDR3 is 13 amino acids. For the CDR3, the DNA is TGTGCCAGCAGCTTCTTCGGGGAAGAGACCCAGTACTTC. It encodes CASSFFGEETQYF.

The chain has TRBV27 and TRBJ2-7; TRBD1 matches at 12 bases. The junction had 3 bases not matched to a gene; V was cut back by 6 bases and J by 3 bases. CDR1 is MNHEY, CDR2 SMNVEV, per germline (reference sequence). The CDR3 spans 14 residues. CDR3 amino acids: CASRRDRGLYEQYF. CDR3 nucleotide sequence: TGTGCCAGCAGGCGGGACAGGGGGCTCTACGAGCAGTACTTC.

The V and J genes are TRBV7-8 and TRBJ1-2, with TRBD1 matching 8 bases. Trimming cost V 5 bases and J 4 bases; bases outside gene matches: 6. CDR1 is SGHVS, CDR2 FQNEAQ, per germline. The CDR3 consists of 14 residues. Here the CDR3 reads CASSPKTGGYGYTF. The DNA of the CDR3 is TGTGCCAGCAGCCCCAAAACAGGGGGCTATGGCTACACCTTC.

V usage is TRBV28 and J usage is TRBJ1-2; 7 bases are a match to TRBD1. Germline CDR1 is MDHEN and CDR2 is SYDVKM. The ends lost 5 bases at V and 4 bases at J; junction bases unmatched: 7. CDR3 length equals 14 residues. CDR3 DNA sequence: TGTGCCAGCAGTCCGCCCGGGACAGCCTATGGCTACACCTTC. Protein: CASSPPGTAYGYTF.

This chain joins TRBV5-1 and TRBJ2-2, with a possible D match to TRBD1 (5 bases). Germline V lookup: CDR1 SGHRS, CDR2 YFSETQ. V lost 0 bases to trimming and J lost 3 bases, with 12 bases between them. The CDR3 sequence is 16 residues long. The CDR3 sequence is CASSLEGARDTGELFF. CDR3 coding DNA: TGCGCCAGCAGCTTGGAAGGGGCAAGGGACACCGGGGAGCTGTTTTTT.

The V call is TRBV28, the J call TRBJ2-6, with a possible D match to TRBD1 (6 bases). CDR1 is MDHEN, CDR2 SYDVKM, per germline. V was cut by 3 bases and J by 3 bases, with 9 bases left in between. The CDR3 has 15 residues. CDR3 DNA sequence: TGTGCCAGCAGTTTCAGGGGAATTGGGGCCAACGTCCTGACTTTC. As protein: CASSFRGIGANVLTF.

This rearrangement joins TRBV5-3 to TRBJ2-5, with D possibly TRBD1 on 5 matching bases. TRBV5-3 has ORF status, its function being uncertain. The CDR3 extends over 13 amino acids. V was trimmed by 3 bases and J by 5 bases, leaving 11 bases between them. The chain's CDR3 is CARSSGQAETQYF. The CDR3 DNA sequence: TGTGCCAGAAGCTCTGGACAAGCGGAGACCCAGTACTTC.

The chain is built from TRBV12-3 or TRBV12-4 and TRBJ1-5; no clear D gene. CDR3 size: 12 residues. V was trimmed by 2 bases and J by 15 bases, leaving 14 bases between them. The CDR3 sequence is CASSLILGVRHF. The DNA for the CDR3 is TGTGCCAGCAGTTTAATTTTGGGAGTTCGGCATTTT.

Only one count was recorded for this clone. This chain connects TRBV29-1 to TRBJ1-1; D is undetermined. V lost 3 bases, J lost 0 bases, and 11 bases lay in between. The CDR3 has 14 residues. CDR1 is SQVTM, CDR2 ANQGSEA, per germline. The CDR3 nucleotides read TGCAGCGTTGAGAGGGCATACATGAACACTGAAGCTTTCTTT. Amino acid sequence: CSVERAYMNTEAFF.

The chain recombines TRBV19 with TRBJ2-7; D might be TRBD1 (7 bases). This CDR3 has 13 amino acids. CDR1 is LNHDA, CDR2 SQIVND, per germline (reference sequence). V lost 10 bases and J 5 bases, leaving 18 bases between the germline ends. CDR3 nucleotide sequence: TGTGCCACCCGGGGGCAGGGGGTGAACGAGCAGTACTTC. This encodes CATRGQGVNEQYF.

The chain combines TRBV28 with TRBJ1-2; weak D call: TRBD1 (5 bases). Germline-derived CDR1 and CDR2 are MDHEN and SYDVKM. V was pared by 5 bases and J by 8 bases, with 24 bases between. The CDR3 covers 16 residues. The CDR3 DNA sequence: TGTGCCAGCAGTCCCGGGGGAACACGGGGGGAGAGGGGCTACACCTTC. Translating it yields CASSPGGTRGERGYTF.

Only one count was recorded for this clone. The rearrangement links TRBV3-1 (or the pseudogene TRBV3-2) to TRBJ2-3; 7 positions match TRBD2. The germline gives CDR1 LGHDT, CDR2 YNNKEL (reference sequence). Trimming cost V 0 bases and J 5 bases; bases outside gene matches: 14. This CDR3 has 18 amino acids. Here the CDR3 reads CASSQEGVVVAGIDTQYF. DNA of the CDR3: TGTGCCAGCAGCCAAGAAGGGGTGGTGGTAGCGGGTATAGATACGCAGTATTTT.

The chain employs TRBV15 and TRBJ1-2, with TRBD1 as a possible D gene (6 bases). The CDR3 spans 15 residues. CDR1 is LNHNV and CDR2 is YYDKDF in the germline V gene (reference sequence). V lost 0 bases to trimming and J lost 7 bases, with 15 bases between them. Here the CDR3 DNA reads TGTGCCACCAGCAGAGATCTGCTACAGGGCGGTGGCTACACCTTC. Translated: CATSRDLLQGGGYTF.

In its sample, this clone was seen a few times. The chain combines TRBV6-2 or TRBV6-3 with TRBJ2-1; D is perhaps TRBD1 (5 bases). The V end lost 2 bases, the J end lost 5 bases, and 16 bases lay between the germline ends. CDR1 is MNHEY and CDR2 is SVGEGT in the germline V gene. The CDR3 has 16 residues. The CDR3 here is CASSYPRWGGNNEQFF. CDR3 coding DNA: TGTGCCAGCAGTTACCCTAGGTGGGGCGGCAACAATGAGCAGTTCTTC.

This chain joins TRBV9 and TRBJ1-2; D might be TRBD1 (5 bases). Germline V lookup: CDR1 SGDLS, CDR2 YYNGEE. With 0 bases removed from V and 2 bases from J, the gap between germline ends came to 8 bases. The CDR3 is 14 amino acids. DNA of the CDR3: TGTGCCAGCAGCGTAGTCGGGGGAAACTATGGCTACACCTTC. Protein: CASSVVGGNYGYTF.

The chain uses TRBV2 and TRBJ1-5; tentatively, D is TRBD1 (6 bases). This CDR3 comprises 11 residues. The V end lost 6 bases, the J end lost 9 bases, and 9 bases lay between the germline ends. Per the germline V gene, CDR1 is SNHLY and CDR2 is FYNNEI. As DNA, the CDR3 is TGTGCCAGCAGGGTAGGGGGGCCCCAGCATTTT. Translation: CASRVGGPQHF.

This chain joins TRBV7-2 and TRBJ1-4; no clear D. CDR1 SGHTA and CDR2 FQGNSA come from the germline V gene. V was cut by 0 bases and J by 5 bases, with 10 bases left in between. The CDR3 totals 15 residues. CDR3 region: CASSLATGLNEKLFF. CDR3 bases: TGTGCCAGCAGCTTAGCAACGGGGTTAAATGAAAAACTGTTTTTT. The full variable domain, completed using reference TRBV7-2 and TRBJ1-4, is GAGVSQSPSNKVTEKGKDVELRCDPISGHTALYWYRQSLGQGLEFLIYFQGNSAPDKSGLPSDRFSAERTGGSVSTLTIQRTQQEDSAVYLCASSLATGLNEKLFFGSGTQLSVL.